Listed here are 12 T cell receptor beta chains from one sample, sequenced in a study of shared clonotypes between healthy human individuals (dated by TCRdb to 2020 to 2022). Library preparation was by the immunoSEQ multiplex PCR assay. The table was pulled from immuneACCESS by TCRdb, which kept in-frame rearrangements only. Such tables lose some clones; where checked, under half of the loss comes from unresolved V genes, and the rest has no known cause. The table for this sample lists approximately 500,000 clones; 79% of them were counted only once. The ten most abundant clones make up approximately 12% of the sample. Specimen: PBMCs. These receptors originate from a woman between 40 and 55 years old in good health. Some clones in this sample may be carry-over from other donors' samples.

This clone came up a few times. The rearrangement joins TRBV11-3 to TRBJ2-7; TRBD1 matches at 8 bases. Trimming at V came to 2 bases and at J to 3 bases, leaving 6 bases not matched to a gene. The CDR3 contains 15 residues. Germline loops: CDR1 SGHNT, CDR2 YENEEA. The CDR3 bases are TGTGCCAGCAGCTTACCAGGGGGCACGGGCTACGAGCAGTACTTC. Translation gives CASSLPGGTGYEQYF. Together with reference TRBV11-3 and TRBJ2-7, the CDR3 gives the full variable domain: EAGVVQSPRYKIIEKKQPVAFWCNPISGHNTLYWYLQNLGQGPELLIRYENEEAVDDSQLPKDRFSAERLKGVDSTLKIQPAELGDSAVYLCASSLPGGTGYEQYFGPGTRLTVT.

This clone has a single count. J is TRBJ2-3 and V is TRBV29-1; D is possibly TRBD1 (5 bases). This CDR3 spans 15 amino acids. The V gene lost 3 bases and the J gene lost 3 bases, with 16 bases spanning the gap. Germline V gene lookup returns CDR1 SQVTM and CDR2 ANQGSEA. CDR3 bases: TGCAGCGTTGATTGGGGCGTCGACGGGACAGATACGCAGTATTTT. Residues: CSVDWGVDGTDTQYF.

V usage is TRBV6-5 and J usage is TRBJ2-2; D not certain. Deletions cut 6 bases from V and 0 bases from J, with 8 bases between. Germline lookup yields CDR1 MNHEY and CDR2 SVGAGI. The CDR3 runs 14 residues. The CDR3 DNA reads as TGTGCCAGCAGGGAGATCCCGAACACCGGGGAGCTGTTTTTT. The encoded protein is CASREIPNTGELFF.

This clone was observed a single time. V and J are TRBV5-4 and TRBJ2-4; either TRBD1 or TRBD2 may supply D (6 bases each). Germline CDR1 and CDR2: SGHNT and YYREEE (reference sequence). V lost 2 bases to trimming and J lost 3 bases, with 12 bases between them. CDR3 length: 15 amino acids. Here the CDR3 DNA reads TGTGCCAGCAGCTTAGGGGGGTCTGGCAAAAACATTCAGTACTTC. This encodes CASSLGGSGKNIQYF.

The genes are TRBV28 and TRBJ2-1, with D uncertain. Trimming took 2 bases from V and 0 from J, leaving 8 bases between them. Germline V gene data show CDR1 as MDHEN and CDR2 as SYDVKM. The CDR3 has 15 residues. The CDR3 nucleotides read TGTGCCAGCAGTTTAAGGTGGTTCTCCTACAATGAGCAGTTCTTC. Protein sequence: CASSLRWFSYNEQFF.

V usage is TRBV6-4 and J usage is TRBJ2-3; 11 bases are a match to TRBD2. Trimming took 0 bases from V and 5 from J; bases not matched to a gene: 1. This CDR3 is 15 amino acids long. In germline, CDR1 is MRHNA, CDR2 SNTAGT. CDR3 region: CASSDSTSGVDTQYF. For the CDR3, the DNA is TGTGCCAGCAGTGACTCGACTAGCGGGGTAGATACGCAGTATTTT.

V is TRBV7-3 and J is TRBJ2-7, with 8 bases identical to TRBD2. Germline lookup yields CDR1 SGHTA and CDR2 FQGTGA. This CDR3 region has 16 residues. Trimming at V came to 1 base and at J to 6 bases, leaving 11 bases not matched to a gene. This CDR3 is CASSLNPGLAGGEQYF. CDR3 nucleotides: TGTGCCAGCAGCTTAAACCCCGGGCTAGCGGGTGGCGAGCAGTACTTC.

The chain links TRBV5-1 to TRBJ2-5, with 11 bases lining up with TRBD2. J was trimmed by 1 base and V by 0 bases; bases with no gene match: 8. Germline CDR1 SGHRS, CDR2 YFSETQ. This CDR3 has 18 residues. The CDR3 DNA reads TGCGCCAGCAGCTTGGGACTAGCGGGGATGGCCTTCCAAGAGACCCAGTACTTC. Residues: CASSLGLAGMAFQETQYF. Full variable domain (outside the CDR3, taken from reference TRBV5-1 and TRBJ2-5): KAGVTQTPRYLIKTRGQQVTLSCSPISGHRSVSWYQQTPGQGLQFLFEYFSETQRNKGNFPGRFSGRQFSNSRSEMNVSTLELGDSALYLCASSLGLAGMAFQETQYFGPGTRLLVL.

The chain has TRBV6-5 and TRBJ2-3; D is perhaps TRBD1 (6 bases). Between the trimmed V and J ends, which lost 0 bases and 15 bases, there was a span of 16 bases. Germline values: CDR1 MNHEY, CDR2 SVGAGI. CDR3 length: 13 residues. For the CDR3, the DNA is TGTGCCAGCAGTTACTCGAGTGGGGGCGCGTGCTATTTT. Translation: CASSYSSGGACYF.

DNA for the CDR3: TGTGCCAGCAGCGTAGCAGGGGGGTTCACCGGGGAGCTGTTTTTT. Protein sequence: CASSVAGGFTGELFF. The V gene is TRBV9, the J gene TRBJ2-2; TRBD1 might be the D (7 bases). CDR3 length equals 15 residues. V lost 0 bases and J lost 4, with 10 bases in between. CDR1 is SGDLS, CDR2 YYNGEE, per germline.

This chain links TRBV9 with TRBJ1-5; unclear D gene. This CDR3 is built from 15 residues. CDR1 is SGDLS, CDR2 YYNGEE, per germline. V was shortened by 0 bases and J by 3 bases, with 10 bases between the two germline ends. The CDR3 is CASSVDGQNNQPQHF. The CDR3 bases are TGTGCCAGCAGCGTAGACGGGCAGAACAATCAGCCCCAGCATTTT. Full variable domain (rest looked up from reference TRBV9 and TRBJ1-5): DSGVTQTPKHLITATGQRVTLRCSPRSGDLSVYWYQQSLDQGLQFLIQYYNGEERAKGNILERFSAQQFPDLHSELNLSSLELGDSALYFCASSVDGQNNQPQHFGDGTRLSIL.

V is TRBV2 and J is TRBJ2-7; D tentatively reads TRBD1 or TRBD2 (7 bases each). Germline V lookup: CDR1 SNHLY, CDR2 FYNNEI. Trimming shortened V by 11 bases and J by 0 bases, and 14 bases separated the two germline ends. This CDR3 comprises 13 residues. The CDR3 nucleotides read TGTGCCCTCAGGGGGGGGAGCTCCTACGAGCAGTACTTC. Translated: CALRGGSSYEQYF.